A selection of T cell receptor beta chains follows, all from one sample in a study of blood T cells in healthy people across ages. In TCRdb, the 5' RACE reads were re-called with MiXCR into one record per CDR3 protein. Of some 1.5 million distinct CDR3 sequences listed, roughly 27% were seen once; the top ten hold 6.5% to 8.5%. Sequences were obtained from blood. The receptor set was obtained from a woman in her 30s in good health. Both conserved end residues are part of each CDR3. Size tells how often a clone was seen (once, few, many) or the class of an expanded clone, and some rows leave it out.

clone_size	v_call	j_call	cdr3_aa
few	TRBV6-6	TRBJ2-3	CASRGGATADTQYF
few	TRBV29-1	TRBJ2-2	CSVDGALNTGELFF
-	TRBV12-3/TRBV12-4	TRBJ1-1	CASSLVSSGGYGTEAFF
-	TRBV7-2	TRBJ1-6	CASSLVEGVGSYNSPLHF
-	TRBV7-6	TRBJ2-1	CASSLVRQGEQFF
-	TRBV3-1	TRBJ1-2	CASSQAGGTHGYTF
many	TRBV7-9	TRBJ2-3	CASSFRDSGTDTQYF
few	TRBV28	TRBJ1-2	CVSRSFSGYTF
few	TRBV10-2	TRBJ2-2	CASREGLSGELFF
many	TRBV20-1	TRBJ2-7	CSAGQGYDQYF
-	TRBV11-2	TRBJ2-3	CASSQRGPTDTQYF
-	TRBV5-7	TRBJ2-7	CASSGLGAGGRYEQYF
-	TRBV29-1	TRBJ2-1	CSARPSANEQFF
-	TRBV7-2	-	CASSPRTFVGQVARYEQYF
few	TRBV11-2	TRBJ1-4	CASSLVISGEKLFF
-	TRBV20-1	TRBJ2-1	CSAPVAASYNEQFF
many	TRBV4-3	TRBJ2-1	CASSQPLTSSYNEQFF
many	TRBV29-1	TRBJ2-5	CSVRRDRDLGTQYF
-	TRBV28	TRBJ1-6	CASRTEDSPLHF
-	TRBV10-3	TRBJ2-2	CAISEGGELFF
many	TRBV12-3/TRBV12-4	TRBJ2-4	CASSRPGTGFNIQYF
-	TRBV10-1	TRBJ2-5	CASSSGPGQETQYF